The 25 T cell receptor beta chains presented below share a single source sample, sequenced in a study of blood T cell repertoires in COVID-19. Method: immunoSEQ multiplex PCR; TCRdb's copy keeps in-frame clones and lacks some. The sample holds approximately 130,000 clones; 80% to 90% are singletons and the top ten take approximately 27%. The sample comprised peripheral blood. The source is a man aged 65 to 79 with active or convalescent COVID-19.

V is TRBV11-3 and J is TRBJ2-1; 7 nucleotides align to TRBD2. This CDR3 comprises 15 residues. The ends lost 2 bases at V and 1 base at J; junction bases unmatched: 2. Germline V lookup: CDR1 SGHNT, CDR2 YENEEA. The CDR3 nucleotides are TGTGCCAGCAGCTTACACGGGAGGTCCTACAATGAGCAGTTCTTC. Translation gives CASSLHGRSYNEQFF.

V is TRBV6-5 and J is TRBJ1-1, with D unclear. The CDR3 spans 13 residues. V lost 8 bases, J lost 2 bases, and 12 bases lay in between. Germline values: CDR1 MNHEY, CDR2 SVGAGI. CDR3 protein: CASPPRSNTEAFF. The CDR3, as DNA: TGTGCCAGCCCCCCCAGATCAAACACTGAAGCTTTCTTT.

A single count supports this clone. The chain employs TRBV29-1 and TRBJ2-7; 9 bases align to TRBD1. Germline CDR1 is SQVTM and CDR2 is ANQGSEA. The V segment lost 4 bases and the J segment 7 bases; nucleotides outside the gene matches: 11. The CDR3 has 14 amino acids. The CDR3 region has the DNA TGCAGCGTTGGTAAGGGACAGGGTATGGATGAGCAGTACTTC. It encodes CSVGKGQGMDEQYF.

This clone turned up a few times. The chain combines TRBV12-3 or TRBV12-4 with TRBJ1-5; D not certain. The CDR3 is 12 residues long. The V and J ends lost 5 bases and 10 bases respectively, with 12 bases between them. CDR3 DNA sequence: TGTGCCAGCAGTGCGGGCCGGGTCCCCCAGCATTTT. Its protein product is CASSAGRVPQHF.

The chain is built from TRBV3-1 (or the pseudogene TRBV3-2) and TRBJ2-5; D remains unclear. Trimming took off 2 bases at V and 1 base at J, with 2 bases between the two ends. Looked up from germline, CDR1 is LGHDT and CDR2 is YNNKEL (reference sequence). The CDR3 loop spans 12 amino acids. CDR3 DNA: TGTGCCAGCAGCCAACTCCAAGAGACCCAGTACTTC. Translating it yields CASSQLQETQYF.

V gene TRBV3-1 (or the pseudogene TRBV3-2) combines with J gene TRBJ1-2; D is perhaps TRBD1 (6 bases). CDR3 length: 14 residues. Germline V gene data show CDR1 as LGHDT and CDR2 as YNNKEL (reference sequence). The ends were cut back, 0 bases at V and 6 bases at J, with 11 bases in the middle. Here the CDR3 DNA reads TGTGCCAGCAGCCAAGATGTGGACAGCAATGGCTACACCTTC. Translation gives CASSQDVDSNGYTF.

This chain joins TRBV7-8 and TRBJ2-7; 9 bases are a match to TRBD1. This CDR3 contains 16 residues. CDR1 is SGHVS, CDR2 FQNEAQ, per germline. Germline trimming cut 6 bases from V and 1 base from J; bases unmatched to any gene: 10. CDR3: CASRHRTGDISYEQYF. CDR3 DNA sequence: TGTGCCAGCAGACACAGGACAGGGGACATTTCCTACGAGCAGTACTTC.

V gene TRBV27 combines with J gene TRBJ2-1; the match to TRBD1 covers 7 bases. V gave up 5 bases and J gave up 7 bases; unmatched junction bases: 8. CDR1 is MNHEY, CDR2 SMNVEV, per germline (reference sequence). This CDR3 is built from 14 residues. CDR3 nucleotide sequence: TGTGCCAGCAGTATCGGGACAGCCAGGAATGAGCAGTTCTTC. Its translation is CASSIGTARNEQFF.

This CDR3 is CASSLGLGGSSYEQYF. CDR3 coding DNA: TGCGCCAGCAGCTTGGGATTGGGCGGGAGCTCCTACGAGCAGTACTTC. The rearrangement joins TRBV5-1 to TRBJ2-7; TRBD2 agrees at 7 bases. The trim removed 0 bases at V and 0 bases at J, leaving 6 bases unmatched. CDR1 and CDR2 (germline): SGHRS, YFSETQ. The CDR3 spans 16 residues.

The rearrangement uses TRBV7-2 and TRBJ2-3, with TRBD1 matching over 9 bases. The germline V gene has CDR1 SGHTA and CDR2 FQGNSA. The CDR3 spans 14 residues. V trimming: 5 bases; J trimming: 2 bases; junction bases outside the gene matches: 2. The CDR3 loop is CASSRDRATDTQYF. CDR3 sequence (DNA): TGTGCCAGCAGCAGGGACAGGGCCACAGATACGCAGTATTTT.

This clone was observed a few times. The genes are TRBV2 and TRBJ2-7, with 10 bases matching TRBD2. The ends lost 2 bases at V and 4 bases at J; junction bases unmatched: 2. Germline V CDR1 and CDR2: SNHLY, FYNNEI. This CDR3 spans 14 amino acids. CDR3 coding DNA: TGTGCCAGCAGTGAAACTAGCGGGAAGTACGAGCAGTACTTC. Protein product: CASSETSGKYEQYF.

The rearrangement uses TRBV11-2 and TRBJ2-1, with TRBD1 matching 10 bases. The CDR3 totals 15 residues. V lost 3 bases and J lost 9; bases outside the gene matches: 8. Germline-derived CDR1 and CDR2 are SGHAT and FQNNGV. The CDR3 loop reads CASSFSGTGVGEQFF. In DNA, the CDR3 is TGTGCCAGCAGCTTTTCCGGGACAGGGGTAGGTGAGCAGTTCTTC.

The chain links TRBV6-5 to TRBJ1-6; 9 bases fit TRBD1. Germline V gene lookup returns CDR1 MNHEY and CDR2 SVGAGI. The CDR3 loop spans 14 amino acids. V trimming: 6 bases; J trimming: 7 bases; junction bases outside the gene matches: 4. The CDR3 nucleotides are TGTGCCAGCAGCTGGGACAGGGAAAATTCACCCCTCCACTTT. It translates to CASSWDRENSPLHF.

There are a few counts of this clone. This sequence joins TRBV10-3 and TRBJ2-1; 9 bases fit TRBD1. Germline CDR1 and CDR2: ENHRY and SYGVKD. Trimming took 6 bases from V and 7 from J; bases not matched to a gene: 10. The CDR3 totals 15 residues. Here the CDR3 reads CAISPQGAGENEQFF. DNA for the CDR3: TGTGCCATCAGCCCACAGGGGGCGGGAGAGAATGAGCAGTTCTTC.

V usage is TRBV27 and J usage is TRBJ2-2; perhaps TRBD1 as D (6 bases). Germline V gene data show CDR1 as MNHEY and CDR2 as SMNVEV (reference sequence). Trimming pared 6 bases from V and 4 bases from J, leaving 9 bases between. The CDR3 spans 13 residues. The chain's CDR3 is CASSTGFTGELFF. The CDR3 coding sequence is TGTGCCAGCAGCACAGGGTTCACCGGGGAGCTGTTTTTT.

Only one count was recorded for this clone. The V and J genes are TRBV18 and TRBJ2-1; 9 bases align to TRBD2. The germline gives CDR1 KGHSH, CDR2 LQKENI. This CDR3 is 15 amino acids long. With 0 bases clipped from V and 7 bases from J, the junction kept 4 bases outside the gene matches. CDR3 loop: CASSPPSGSGNEQFF. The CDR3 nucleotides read TGTGCCAGCTCACCACCTAGCGGGAGCGGTAATGAGCAGTTCTTC.

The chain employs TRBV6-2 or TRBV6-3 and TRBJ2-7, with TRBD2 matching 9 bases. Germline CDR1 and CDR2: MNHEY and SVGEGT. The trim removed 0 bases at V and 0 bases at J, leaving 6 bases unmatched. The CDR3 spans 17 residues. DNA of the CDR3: TGTGCCAGCAGTTACTCGAGGGAGGGACTAGCCTCCTACGAGCAGTACTTC. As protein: CASSYSREGLASYEQYF.

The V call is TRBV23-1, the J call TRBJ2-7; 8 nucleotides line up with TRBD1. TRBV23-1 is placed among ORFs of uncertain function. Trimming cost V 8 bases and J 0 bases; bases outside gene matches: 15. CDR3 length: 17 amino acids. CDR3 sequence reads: CASSRDRPYKSSYEQYF. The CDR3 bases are TGCGCCAGCTCCCGGGACAGGCCTTATAAGAGCTCCTACGAGCAGTACTTC.

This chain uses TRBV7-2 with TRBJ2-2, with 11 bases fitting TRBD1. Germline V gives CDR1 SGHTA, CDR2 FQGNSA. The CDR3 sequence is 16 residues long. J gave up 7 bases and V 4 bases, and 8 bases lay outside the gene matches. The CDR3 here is CASSWTGTGGIGELFF. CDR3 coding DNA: TGTGCCAGCAGCTGGACCGGGACAGGGGGGATCGGGGAGCTGTTTTTT.

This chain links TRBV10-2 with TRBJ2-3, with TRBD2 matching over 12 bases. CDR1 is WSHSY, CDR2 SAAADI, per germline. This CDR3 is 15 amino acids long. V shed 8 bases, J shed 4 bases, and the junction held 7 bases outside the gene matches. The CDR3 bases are TGCGCCAGCTCTAGGACTAGCGGGGCCTCAGATACGCAGTATTTT. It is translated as CASSRTSGASDTQYF.

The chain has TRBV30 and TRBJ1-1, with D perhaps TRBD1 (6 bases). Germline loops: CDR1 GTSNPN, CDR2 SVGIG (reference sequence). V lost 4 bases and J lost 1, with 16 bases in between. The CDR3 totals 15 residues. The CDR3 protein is CAWILRAGANTEAFF. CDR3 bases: TGTGCCTGGATCCTGCGGGCAGGGGCGAACACTGAAGCTTTCTTT.

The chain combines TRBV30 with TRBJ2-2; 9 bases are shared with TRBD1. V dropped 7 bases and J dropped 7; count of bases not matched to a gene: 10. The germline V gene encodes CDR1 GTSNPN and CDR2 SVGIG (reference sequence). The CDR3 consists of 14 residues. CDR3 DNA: TGTGCCTCAGCACGGACAGGGGTGGTCGGGGAGCTGTTTTTT. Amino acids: CASARTGVVGELFF.

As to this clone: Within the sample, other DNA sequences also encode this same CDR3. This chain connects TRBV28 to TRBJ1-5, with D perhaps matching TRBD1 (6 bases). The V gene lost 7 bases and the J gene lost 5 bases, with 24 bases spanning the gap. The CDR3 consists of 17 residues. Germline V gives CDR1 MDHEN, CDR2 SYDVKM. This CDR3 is CASIYQGGIIGYQPQHF. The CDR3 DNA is TGTGCCAGCATCTACCAAGGGGGAATCATTGGGTATCAGCCCCAGCATTTT.

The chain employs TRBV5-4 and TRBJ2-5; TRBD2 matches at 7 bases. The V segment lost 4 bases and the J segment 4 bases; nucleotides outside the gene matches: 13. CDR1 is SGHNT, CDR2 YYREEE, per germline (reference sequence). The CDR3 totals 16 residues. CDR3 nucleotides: TGTGCCAGCAGCCCACGAGGCGGGAGAGGCGGAGAGACCCAGTACTTC. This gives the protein CASSPRGGRGGETQYF. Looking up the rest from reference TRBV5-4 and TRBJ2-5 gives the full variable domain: ETGVTQSPTHLIKTRGQQVTLRCSSQSGHNTVSWYQQALGQGPQFIFQYYREEENGRGNFPPRFSGLQFPNYSSELNVNALELDDSALYLCASSPRGGRGGETQYFGPGTRLLVL.

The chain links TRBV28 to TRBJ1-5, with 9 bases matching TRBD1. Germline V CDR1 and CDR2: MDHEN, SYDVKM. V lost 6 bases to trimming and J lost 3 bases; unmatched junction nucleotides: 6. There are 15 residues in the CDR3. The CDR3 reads CASREHRGPNQPQHF. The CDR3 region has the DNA TGTGCCAGCAGGGAACACAGGGGGCCCAATCAGCCCCAGCATTTT. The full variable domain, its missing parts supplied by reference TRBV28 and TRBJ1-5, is DVKVTQSSRYLVKRTGEKVFLECVQDMDHENMFWYRQDPGLGLRLIYFSYDVKMKEKGDIPEGYSVSREKKERFSLILESASTNQTSMYLCASREHRGPNQPQHFGDGTRLSIL.